The 4 T cell receptor beta chains listed next were all sequenced from one sample in a study of identical twins. Using its own MiXCR run on the 5' RACE reads, TCRdb lists one record per CDR3 protein. The repertoire holds 1.5 million to 2 million distinct CDR3 sequences, with under 35% as singletons. Sequencing was carried out using cord blood. These TCRs come from a newborn girl in good health.

The chain employs TRBV4-1 and TRBJ2-3, with 14 bases that match TRBD2. Germline CDR1 is MGHRA and CDR2 is YSYEKL. The CDR3 spans 16 residues. V trimming: 3 bases; J trimming: 4 bases; junction bases outside the gene matches: 3. CDR3 sequence reads: CASSQGLAGVADTQYF. As DNA, the CDR3 is TGCGCCAGCAGCCAGGGACTAGCGGGAGTAGCAGATACGCAGTATTTT.

V is TRBV3-1 and J is TRBJ1-2; TRBD1 is a possible D gene (6 bases). The V gene's germline CDR1 is LGHDT and CDR2 YNNKEL (reference sequence). The CDR3 covers 13 residues. The V gene lost 6 bases and the J gene lost 8 bases, with 16 bases spanning the gap. In DNA form, the CDR3 reads TGTGCCAGCAGTCCAGACAGGCTAGGCGGCTACACCTTC. The encoded protein is CASSPDRLGGYTF.

The genes are TRBV5-6 and TRBJ1-1, with D hard to call. CDR3 size: 15 residues. Germline lookup yields CDR1 SGHDT and CDR2 YYEEEE. V was shortened by 4 bases and J by 0 bases, with 13 bases between the two germline ends. CDR3 amino acids: CASSNPRAVNTEAFF. The CDR3 DNA is TGTGCCAGCAGCAACCCCCGGGCGGTGAACACTGAAGCTTTCTTT. The variable domain in full, completed from reference TRBV5-6 and TRBJ1-1, reads DAGVTQSPTHLIKTRGQQVTLRCSPKSGHDTVSWYQQALGQGPQFIFQYYEEEERQRGNFPDRFSGHQFPNYSSELNVNALLLGDSALYLCASSNPRAVNTEAFFGQGTRLTVV.

V is TRBV28 and J is TRBJ1-2; 8 bases fit TRBD1. Germline V gives CDR1 MDHEN, CDR2 SYDVKM. J was trimmed by 4 bases and V by 6 bases; bases with no gene match: 7. The CDR3 runs to 14 residues. The CDR3 loop is CASRPLDRGYGYTF. The CDR3 DNA is TGTGCCAGCAGACCTCTCGACAGGGGCTATGGCTACACCTTC.